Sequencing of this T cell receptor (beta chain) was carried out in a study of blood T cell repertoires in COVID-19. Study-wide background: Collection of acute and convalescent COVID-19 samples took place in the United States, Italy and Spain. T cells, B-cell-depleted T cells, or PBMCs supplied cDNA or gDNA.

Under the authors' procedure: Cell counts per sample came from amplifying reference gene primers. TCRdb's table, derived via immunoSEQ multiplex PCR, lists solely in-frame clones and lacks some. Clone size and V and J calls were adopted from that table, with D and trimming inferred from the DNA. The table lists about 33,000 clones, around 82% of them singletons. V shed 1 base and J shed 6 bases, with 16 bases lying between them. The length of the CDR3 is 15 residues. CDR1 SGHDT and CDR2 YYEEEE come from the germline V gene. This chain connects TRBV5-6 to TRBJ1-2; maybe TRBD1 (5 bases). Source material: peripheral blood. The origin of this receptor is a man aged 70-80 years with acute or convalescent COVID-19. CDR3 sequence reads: CASSLLTRVVNGYTF. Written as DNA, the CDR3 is TGTGCCAGCAGCTTGCTCACCAGGGTAGTTAATGGCTACACCTTC.